The clone carrying this T cell receptor (beta chain) has a handful of counts. Trimming took off 3 bases at V and 8 bases at J, with 11 bases between the two ends. This CDR3 comprises 13 residues. The germline V gene has CDR1 MDHEN and CDR2 SYDVKM. The table came from immunoSEQ multiplex PCR; TCRdb's copy has only in-frame clones and leaves some out. The table shows tens of thousands of clones, with about nine tenths occurring only once. Time point of the sample: baseline, week 1 (first vaccination visit). Treatment in this sample: pre-vaccination baseline after standard-of-care therapy. The data derive from a study of a mutant IDH1 vaccine in newly diagnosed glioma. Study-level information: Treated patients were around 62% male, around 38% female, mean age around 40 years.

This TCR was sampled from a man aged 40-50 years with glioma. Here the sequenced sample was PBMCs, taken from a glioma patient treated with radiotherapy, temozolomide or both. The rearrangement uses TRBV28 and TRBJ1-5; D is ambiguous. Here the CDR3 reads CASSFEILKPQHF. The CDR3 coding sequence is TGTGCCAGCAGTTTTGAGATACTGAAGCCCCAGCATTTT.